This T cell receptor (beta chain) was found in a study of regulatory T cells in long-lasting Graves disease. Study-level points and caveats: Persistent patients shared more public clonotypes (2,741) than newly diagnosed patients (about 1,000).

In building TCR beta libraries, iRepertoire HTBI primers were used together with Arm-PCR of CDR3 regions. TCRdb ran MiXCR on the multiplex PCR reads and lists one entry per CDR3 protein. The sample consists of under 300,000 distinct CDR3 sequences, about 17% of them appearing once. Trimming took 5 bases from V and 4 from J; bases not matched to a gene: 9. The CDR3 consists of 15 residues. Germline loops: CDR1 SGHNT, CDR2 YENEEA. This clonotype was seen a few times. The antigen remains undetermined. Time point denoted: newly diagnosed GD, antithyroid drugs for less than 3 months. The TCR library used RNA extracted from PBMCs. A roughly 8.1-milliliter sample of peripheral blood was drawn into EDTA tubes.

V and J are TRBV11-3 and TRBJ2-7, with 9 bases aligning to TRBD1. Material: peripheral blood mononuclear cells (PBMCs), obtained at new diagnosis, from a patient treated with antithyroid drugs. The sequence derives from a female donor with Graves disease. The CDR3 here is CASSLRPGTGYEQYF. CDR3 nucleotides: TGTGCCAGCAGCCTCCGTCCCGGGACAGGGTACGAGCAGTACTTC.